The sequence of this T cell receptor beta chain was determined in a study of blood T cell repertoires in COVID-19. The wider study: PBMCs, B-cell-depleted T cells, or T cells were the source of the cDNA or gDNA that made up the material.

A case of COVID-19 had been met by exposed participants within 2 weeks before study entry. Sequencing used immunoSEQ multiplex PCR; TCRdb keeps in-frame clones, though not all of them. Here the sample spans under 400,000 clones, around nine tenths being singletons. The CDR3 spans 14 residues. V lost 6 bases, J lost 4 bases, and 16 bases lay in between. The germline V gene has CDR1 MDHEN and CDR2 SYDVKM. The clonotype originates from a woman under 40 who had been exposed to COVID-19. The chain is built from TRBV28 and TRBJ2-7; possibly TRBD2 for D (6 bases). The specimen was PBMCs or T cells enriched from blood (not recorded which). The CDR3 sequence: CASSPSRLGYEQYF. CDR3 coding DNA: TGTGCCAGCAGCCCCTCGAGACTAGGATACGAGCAGTACTTC.